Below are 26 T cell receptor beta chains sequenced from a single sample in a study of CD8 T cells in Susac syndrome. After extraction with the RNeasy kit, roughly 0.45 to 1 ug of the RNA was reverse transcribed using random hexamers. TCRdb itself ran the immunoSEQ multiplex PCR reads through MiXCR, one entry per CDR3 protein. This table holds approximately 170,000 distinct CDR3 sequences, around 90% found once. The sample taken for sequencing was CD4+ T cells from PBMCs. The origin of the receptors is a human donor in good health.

Here the CDR3 DNA reads TGTGCCAGCAGCCAAGGGGGTCGGACGGGAGTTGAAGCTTTCTTT. Translating gives CASSQGGRTGVEAFF. The V and J genes are TRBV3-1 and TRBJ1-1; D unclear. The CDR3 loop spans 15 amino acids. Trimming cost V 1 base and J 7 bases, with 16 bases left between them. Germline CDR1 LGHDT, CDR2 YNNKEL (reference sequence).

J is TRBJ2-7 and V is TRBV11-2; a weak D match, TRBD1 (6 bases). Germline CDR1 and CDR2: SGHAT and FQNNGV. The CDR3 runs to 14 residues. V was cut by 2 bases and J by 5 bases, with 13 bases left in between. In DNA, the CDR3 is TGTGCCAGCAGCTTACAGCAGGGGACCCACGAGCAGTACTTC. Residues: CASSLQQGTHEQYF. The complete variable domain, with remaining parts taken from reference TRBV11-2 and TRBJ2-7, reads EAGVAQSPRYKIIEKRQSVAFWCNPISGHATLYWYQQILGQGPKLLIQFQNNGVVDDSQLPKDRFSAERLKGVDSTLKIQPAKLEDSAVYLCASSLQQGTHEQYFGPGTRLTVT.

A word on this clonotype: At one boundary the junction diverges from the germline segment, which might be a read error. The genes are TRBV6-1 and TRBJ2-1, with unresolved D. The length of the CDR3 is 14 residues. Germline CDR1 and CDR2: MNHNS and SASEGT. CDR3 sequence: CAPRPSSSYNEQFF. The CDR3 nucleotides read TGTGCCCCAAGACCCTCCAGCTCCTACAATGAGCAGTTTTTC.

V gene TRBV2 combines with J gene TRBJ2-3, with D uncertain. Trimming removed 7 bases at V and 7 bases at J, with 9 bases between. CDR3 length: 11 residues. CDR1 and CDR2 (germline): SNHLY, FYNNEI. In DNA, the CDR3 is TGTGCCAGCATGGCAGCTTATACGCAGTATTTT. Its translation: CASMAAYTQYF.

CDR3 nucleotides: TGTGCCAGCAGCCCAGGACTAGCGGGGGGACAAGAGACCCAGTACTTC. This codes for CASSPGLAGGQETQYF. The chain joins TRBV7-7 to TRBJ2-5; 14 bases are shared with TRBD2. Germline V gives CDR1 SSHAT, CDR2 FNYEAQ (reference sequence). The CDR3 runs 16 residues. V lost 5 bases, J lost 2 bases, and 4 bases stayed unmatched. The variable domain in full, completed from reference TRBV7-7 and TRBJ2-5, reads GAGVSQSPRYKVTKRGQDVTLRCDPISSHATLYWYQQALGQGPEFLTYFNYEAQPDKSGLPSDRFSAERPEGSISTLTIQRTEQRDSAMYRCASSPGLAGGQETQYFGPGTRLLVL.

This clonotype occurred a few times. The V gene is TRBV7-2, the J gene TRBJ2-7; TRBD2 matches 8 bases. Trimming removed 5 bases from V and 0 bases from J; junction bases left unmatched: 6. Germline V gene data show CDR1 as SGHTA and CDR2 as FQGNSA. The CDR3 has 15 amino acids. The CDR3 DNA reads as TGTGCCAGCAGCACCATGAGCGGGGGCTCCTACGAGCAGTACTTC. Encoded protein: CASSTMSGGSYEQYF.

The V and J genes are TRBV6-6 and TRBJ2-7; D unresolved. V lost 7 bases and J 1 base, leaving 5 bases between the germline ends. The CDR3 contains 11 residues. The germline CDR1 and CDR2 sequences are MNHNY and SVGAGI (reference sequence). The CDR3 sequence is CASIGSYEQYF. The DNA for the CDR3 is TGTGCCAGCATCGGGTCCTACGAGCAGTACTTC.

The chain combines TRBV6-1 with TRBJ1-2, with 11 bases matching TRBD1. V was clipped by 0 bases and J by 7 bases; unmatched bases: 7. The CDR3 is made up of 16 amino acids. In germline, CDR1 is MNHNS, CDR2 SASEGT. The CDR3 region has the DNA TGTGCCAGCAGTGAAGCTCCCGGGACAGGGGGAGGTGGCTACACCTTC. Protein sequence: CASSEAPGTGGGGYTF.

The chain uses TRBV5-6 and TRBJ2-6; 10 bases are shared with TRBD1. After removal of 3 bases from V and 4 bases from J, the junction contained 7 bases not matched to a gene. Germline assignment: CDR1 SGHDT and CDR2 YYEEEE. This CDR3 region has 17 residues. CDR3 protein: CASSSRQGADGANVLTF. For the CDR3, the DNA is TGTGCCAGCAGCTCGCGACAGGGGGCGGACGGGGCCAACGTCCTGACTTTC.

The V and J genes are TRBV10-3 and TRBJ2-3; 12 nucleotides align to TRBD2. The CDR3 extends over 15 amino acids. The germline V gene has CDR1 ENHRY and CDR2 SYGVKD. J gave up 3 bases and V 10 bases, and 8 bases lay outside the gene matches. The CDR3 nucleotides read TGTGCCACCATGAGACTAGCGGGGGATACAGATACGCAGTATTTT. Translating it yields CATMRLAGDTDTQYF.

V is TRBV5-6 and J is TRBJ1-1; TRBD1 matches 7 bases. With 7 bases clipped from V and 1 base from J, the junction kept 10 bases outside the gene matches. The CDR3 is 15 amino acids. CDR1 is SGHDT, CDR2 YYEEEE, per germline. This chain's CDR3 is CASSTTGAGNTEAFF. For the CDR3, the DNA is TGTGCCAGCTCAACAACAGGGGCCGGGAACACTGAAGCTTTCTTT.

CDR3: CASSLLGEAFF. Here the CDR3 DNA reads TGTGCCAGCAGTTTATTAGGGGAAGCTTTCTTT. The rearrangement links TRBV28 to TRBJ1-1, with D unresolved. The CDR3 length is 11 residues. Trimming removed 1 base from V and 8 bases from J, with 5 bases in between. Germline V CDR1 and CDR2: MDHEN, SYDVKM. The full variable domain, completed using reference TRBV28 and TRBJ1-1, is DVKVTQSSRYLVKRTGEKVFLECVQDMDHENMFWYRQDPGLGLRLIYFSYDVKMKEKGDIPEGYSVSREKKERFSLILESASTNQTSMYLCASSLLGEAFFGQGTRLTVV.

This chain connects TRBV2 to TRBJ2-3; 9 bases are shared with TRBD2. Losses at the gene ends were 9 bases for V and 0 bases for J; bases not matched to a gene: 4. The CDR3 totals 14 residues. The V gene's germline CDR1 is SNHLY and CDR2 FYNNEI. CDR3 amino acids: CARAGGQSTDTQYF. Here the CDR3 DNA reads TGTGCCAGAGCGGGGGGACAGAGCACAGATACGCAGTATTTT. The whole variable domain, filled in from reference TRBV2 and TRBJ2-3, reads EPEVTQTPSHQVTQMGQEVILRCVPISNHLYFYWYRQILGQKVEFLVSFYNNEISEKSEIFDDQFSVERPDGSNFTLKIRSTKLEDSAMYFCARAGGQSTDTQYFGPGTRLTVL.

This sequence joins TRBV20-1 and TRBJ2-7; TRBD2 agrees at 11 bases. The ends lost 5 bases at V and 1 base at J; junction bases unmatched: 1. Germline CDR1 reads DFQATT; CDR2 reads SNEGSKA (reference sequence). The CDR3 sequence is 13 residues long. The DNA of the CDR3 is TGCAGTGCTGGGACTAGCGGATCCTACGAGCAGTACTTC. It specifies CSAGTSGSYEQYF.

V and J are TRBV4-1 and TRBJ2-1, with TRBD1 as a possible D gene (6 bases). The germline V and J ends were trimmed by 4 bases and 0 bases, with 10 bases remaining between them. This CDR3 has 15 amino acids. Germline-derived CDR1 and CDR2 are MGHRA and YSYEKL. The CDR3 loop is CASSPPDSSYNEQFF. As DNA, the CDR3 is TGCGCCAGCAGCCCACCGGACAGCTCCTACAATGAGCAGTTCTTC.

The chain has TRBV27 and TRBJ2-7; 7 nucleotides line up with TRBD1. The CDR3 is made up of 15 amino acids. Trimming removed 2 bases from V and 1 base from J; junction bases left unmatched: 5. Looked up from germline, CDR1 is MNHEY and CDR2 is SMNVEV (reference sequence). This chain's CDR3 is CASSLHGQESYEQYF. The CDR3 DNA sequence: TGTGCCAGCAGTTTACATGGACAGGAGTCCTACGAGCAGTACTTC.

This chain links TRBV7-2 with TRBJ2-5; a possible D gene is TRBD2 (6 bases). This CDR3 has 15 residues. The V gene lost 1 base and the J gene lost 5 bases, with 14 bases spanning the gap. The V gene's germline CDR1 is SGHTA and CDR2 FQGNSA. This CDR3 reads CASSLVQLASETQYF. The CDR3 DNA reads TGTGCCAGCAGCTTAGTCCAACTAGCTTCCGAGACCCAGTACTTC. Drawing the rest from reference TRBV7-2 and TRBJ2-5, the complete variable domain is GAGVSQSPSNKVTEKGKDVELRCDPISGHTALYWYRQSLGQGLEFLIYFQGNSAPDKSGLPSDRFSAERTGGSVSTLTIQRTQQEDSAVYLCASSLVQLASETQYFGPGTRLLVL.

CDR3 residues: CASSQAPGLAGDYEQYF. The CDR3 DNA follows: TGTGCCAGCAGCCAAGCCCCGGGGCTAGCGGGAGACTACGAGCAGTACTTC. This chain connects TRBV4-2 to TRBJ2-7; 10 bases match TRBD2. The CDR3 has 17 residues. With V trimmed by 1 base and J by 3 bases, 9 bases remained unmatched. Germline loops: CDR1 LGHNA, CDR2 YNFKEQ.

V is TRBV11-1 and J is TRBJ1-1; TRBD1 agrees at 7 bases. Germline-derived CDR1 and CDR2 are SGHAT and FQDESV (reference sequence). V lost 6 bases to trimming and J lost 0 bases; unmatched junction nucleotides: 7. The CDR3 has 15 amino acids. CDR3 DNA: TGTGCCAGCAGTAGCGTAACAGGGGTGAACACTGAAGCTTTCTTT. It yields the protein CASSSVTGVNTEAFF.

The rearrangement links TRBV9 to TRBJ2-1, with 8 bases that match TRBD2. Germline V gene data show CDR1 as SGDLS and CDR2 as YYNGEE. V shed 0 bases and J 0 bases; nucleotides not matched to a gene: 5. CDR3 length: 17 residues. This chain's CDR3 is CASSVELAVSSYNEQFF. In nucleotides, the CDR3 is TGTGCCAGCAGCGTAGAACTAGCGGTGAGCTCCTACAATGAGCAGTTCTTC.

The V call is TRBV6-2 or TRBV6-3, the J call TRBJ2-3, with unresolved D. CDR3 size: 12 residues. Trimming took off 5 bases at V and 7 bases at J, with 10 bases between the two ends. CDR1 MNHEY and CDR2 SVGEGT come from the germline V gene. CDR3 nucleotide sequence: TGTGCCAGCAGTACAGACGTCTATACGCAGTATTTT. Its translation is CASSTDVYTQYF.

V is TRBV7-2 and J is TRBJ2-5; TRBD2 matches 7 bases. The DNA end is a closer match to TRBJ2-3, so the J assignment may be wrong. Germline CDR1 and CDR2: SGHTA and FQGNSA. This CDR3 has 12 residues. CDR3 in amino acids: CASSFGGGTQYF. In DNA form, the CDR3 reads TGTGCCAGCAGCTTTGGGGGGGGTACGCAGTATTTT.

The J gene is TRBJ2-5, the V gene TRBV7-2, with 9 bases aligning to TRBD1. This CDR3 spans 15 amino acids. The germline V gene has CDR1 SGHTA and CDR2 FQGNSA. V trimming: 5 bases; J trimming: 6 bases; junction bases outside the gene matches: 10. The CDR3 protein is CASSPQRQGGQTQYF. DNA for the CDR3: TGTGCCAGCAGCCCCCAACGACAGGGGGGGCAGACCCAGTACTTC. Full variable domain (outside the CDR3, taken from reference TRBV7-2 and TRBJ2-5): GAGVSQSPSNKVTEKGKDVELRCDPISGHTALYWYRQSLGQGLEFLIYFQGNSAPDKSGLPSDRFSAERTGGSVSTLTIQRTQQEDSAVYLCASSPQRQGGQTQYFGPGTRLLVL.

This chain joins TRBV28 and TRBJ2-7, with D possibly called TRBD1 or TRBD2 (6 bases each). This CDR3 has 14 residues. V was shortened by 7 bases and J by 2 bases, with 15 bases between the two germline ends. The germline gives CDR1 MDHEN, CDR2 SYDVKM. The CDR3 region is CASIQGGLTYEQYF. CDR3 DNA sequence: TGTGCCAGCATCCAAGGGGGGCTGACCTACGAGCAGTACTTC. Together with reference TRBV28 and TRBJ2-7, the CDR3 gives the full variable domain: DVKVTQSSRYLVKRTGEKVFLECVQDMDHENMFWYRQDPGLGLRLIYFSYDVKMKEKGDIPEGYSVSREKKERFSLILESASTNQTSMYLCASIQGGLTYEQYFGPGTRLTVT.

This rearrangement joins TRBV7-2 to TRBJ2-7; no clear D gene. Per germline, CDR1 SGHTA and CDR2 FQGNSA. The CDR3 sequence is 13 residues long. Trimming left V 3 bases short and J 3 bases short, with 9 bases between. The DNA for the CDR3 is TGTGCCAGCAGCTTTATCGGGCGCTACGAGCAGTACTTC. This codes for CASSFIGRYEQYF.

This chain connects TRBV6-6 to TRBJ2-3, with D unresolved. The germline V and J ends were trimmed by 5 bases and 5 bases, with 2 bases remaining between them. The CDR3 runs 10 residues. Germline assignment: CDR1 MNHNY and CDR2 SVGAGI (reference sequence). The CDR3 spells CASSQDTQYF. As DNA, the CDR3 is TGTGCCAGCAGTCAAGATACGCAGTATTTT.